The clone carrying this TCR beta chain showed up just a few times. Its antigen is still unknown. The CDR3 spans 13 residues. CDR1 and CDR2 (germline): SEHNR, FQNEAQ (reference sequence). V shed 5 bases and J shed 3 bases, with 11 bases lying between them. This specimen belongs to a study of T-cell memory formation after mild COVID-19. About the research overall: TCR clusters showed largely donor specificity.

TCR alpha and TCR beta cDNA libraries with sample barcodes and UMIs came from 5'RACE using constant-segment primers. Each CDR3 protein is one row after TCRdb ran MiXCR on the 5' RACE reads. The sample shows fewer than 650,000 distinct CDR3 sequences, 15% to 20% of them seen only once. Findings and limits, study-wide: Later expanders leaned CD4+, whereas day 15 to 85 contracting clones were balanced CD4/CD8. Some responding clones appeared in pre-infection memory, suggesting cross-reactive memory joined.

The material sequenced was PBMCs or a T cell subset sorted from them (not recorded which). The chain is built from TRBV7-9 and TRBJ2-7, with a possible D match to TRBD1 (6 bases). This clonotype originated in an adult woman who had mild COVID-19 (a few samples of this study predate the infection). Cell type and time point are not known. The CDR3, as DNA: TGTGCCAGCAGCCTGCTAGGGGGCTACGAGCAGTACTTC. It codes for CASSLLGGYEQYF.